One sample yielded the 19 T cell receptor beta chains listed below, sequenced in a study of identical twins. Each CDR3 protein gets one entry after TCRdb re-called the 5' RACE reads with MiXCR. The sample contains some 1,700,000 distinct CDR3 sequences, more than 30% of which appear only once. The material sequenced was cord blood. These receptors came from a newborn girl in good health.

V is TRBV4-2 and J is TRBJ2-1; D unclear. V shed 0 bases and J shed 11 bases, with 8 bases lying between them. The germline CDR1 and CDR2 sequences are LGHNA and YNFKEQ. The CDR3 is 12 residues long. Here the CDR3 DNA reads TGTGCCAGCAGCCAAGATACGGCACAGCAGTTCTTC. It encodes CASSQDTAQQFF.

This clonotype was observed a handful of times. V usage is TRBV7-2 and J usage is TRBJ1-2; D gene ambiguous. Germline lookup yields CDR1 SGHTA and CDR2 FQGNSA. This CDR3 region has 15 residues. The V end was cut by 2 bases, the J end by 3 bases, with 13 bases between. The chain's CDR3 is CASSLMVLQHYGYTF. CDR3 DNA: TGTGCCAGCAGCTTAATGGTCCTCCAACACTATGGCTACACCTTC.

This clonotype was counted at least ten times. The chain is built from TRBV10-3 and TRBJ1-5; D is unresolved. CDR3 length equals 12 residues. The germline V gene has CDR1 ENHRY and CDR2 SYGVKD. Between the trimmed V and J ends, which lost 6 bases and 1 base, there was a span of 4 bases. CDR3 region: CAIRDSNQPQHF. CDR3 bases: TGTGCCATCAGGGACAGCAATCAGCCCCAGCATTTT.

For this clonotype: This may be a read error, as it is one base from a much larger clone. This rearrangement joins TRBV7-2 to TRBJ2-3; D gene unclear. Trimming cost V 6 bases and J 0 bases, with 10 bases left between them. Germline V CDR1 and CDR2: SGHTA, FQGNSA. CDR3 length: 14 amino acids. CDR3 nucleotide sequence: TGTGCCAGCAGAGATTTAACTAGCACAGATACGCAGTATTTT. Translated, it gives CASRDLTSTDTQYF.

The chain has TRBV5-1 and TRBJ2-7, with a weak D call TRBD2 (5 bases). The V gene's germline CDR1 is SGHRS and CDR2 YFSETQ. The CDR3 has 15 amino acids. Trimming shortened V by 1 base and J by 0 bases, and 11 bases separated the two germline ends. In nucleotides, the CDR3 is TGCGCCAGCAGCTTGTTAGCGACAAACTCCTACGAGCAGTACTTC. Encoded protein: CASSLLATNSYEQYF.

This clonotype was recorded a few times. The chain uses TRBV3-1 and TRBJ2-7; a weak D match, TRBD2 (6 bases). V was pared by 1 base and J by 0 bases, with 10 bases between. CDR1 is LGHDT and CDR2 is YNNKEL in the germline V gene (reference sequence). The CDR3 has 15 residues. CDR3 sequence reads: CASSQGSSVSYEQYF. The CDR3 DNA sequence: TGTGCCAGCAGCCAAGGCTCTAGCGTCTCCTACGAGCAGTACTTC.

This clonotype appeared many times. The rearrangement links TRBV29-1 to TRBJ2-7, with TRBD2 identical over 7 bases. The V and J ends lost 4 bases and 2 bases, in that order; junction bases with no gene match: 8. The V gene's germline CDR1 is SQVTM and CDR2 ANQGSEA. This CDR3 region has 14 residues. The CDR3, as DNA: TGCAGCGTTGCCGGGACTAAAACCCCCTACGAGCAGTACTTC. It yields the protein CSVAGTKTPYEQYF.

The chain has TRBV5-1 and TRBJ2-1, with D tentatively TRBD2 (5 bases). The ends were cut back, 2 bases at V and 6 bases at J, with 15 bases in the middle. The V gene's germline CDR1 is SGHRS and CDR2 YFSETQ. The CDR3 is 15 amino acids. CDR3 region: CASSFRSGSANEQFF. CDR3 in DNA: TGCGCCAGCAGCTTTAGGTCGGGATCGGCCAATGAGCAGTTCTTC.

This clonotype was counted between two and nine times. The CDR3 DNA is TGTGCCAGCAGAAAAAAGGCTAGTTTTCTAGCTGAGCAGTTCTTC. It is translated as CASRKKASFLAEQFF. This chain joins TRBV6-2 or TRBV6-3 and TRBJ2-1, with D possibly TRBD2 on 5 matching bases. There are 15 residues in the CDR3. Germline CDR1 MNHEY, CDR2 SVGEGT. Trimming cost V 6 bases and J 9 bases, with 21 bases left between them.

This clonotype was counted only a few times. The J gene is TRBJ1-6, the V gene TRBV12-3 or TRBV12-4; 8 nucleotides agree with TRBD1. The J segment lost 0 bases and the V segment lost 6 bases, leaving 10 bases of the junction unmatched. CDR3 size: 18 residues. The CDR3 loop reads CASSQTGAWDSYNSPLHF. The CDR3 DNA is TGTGCCAGCAGCCAGACAGGGGCATGGGACTCCTATAATTCACCCCTCCACTTT.

This rearrangement joins TRBV19 to TRBJ2-5; D gene unclear. The J call may be incorrect, as the DNA end agrees better with TRBJ2-4. The germline V gene encodes CDR1 LNHDA and CDR2 SQIVND (reference sequence). The CDR3 is made up of 17 amino acids. In nucleotides, the CDR3 is TGTGCCAGTACCCTCGCAGGTGTTGGCGTGACCAAAAACATTCAGTACTTC. It codes for CASTLAGVGVTKNIQYF.

The chain joins TRBV20-1 to TRBJ2-7; 12 bases map to TRBD2. The germline CDR1 and CDR2 sequences are DFQATT and SNEGSKA (reference sequence). J was trimmed by 1 base and V by 1 base; bases with no gene match: 8. This CDR3 region has 17 residues. The CDR3 sequence: CSARARLAGAKSYEQYF. DNA of the CDR3: TGCAGTGCTAGAGCCCGACTAGCGGGGGCTAAATCCTACGAGCAGTACTTC.

This clonotype was observed a few times. The chain joins TRBV10-3 to TRBJ2-7; 8 bases are shared with TRBD2. The CDR3 runs 16 residues. Looked up from germline, CDR1 is ENHRY and CDR2 is SYGVKD. The junction had 15 bases not matched to a gene; V was cut back by 6 bases and J by 5 bases. CDR3 in DNA: TGTGCCATCAGCCCGATGGGGAGCGGGAGTTCGAACGAGCAGTACTTC. It yields the protein CAISPMGSGSSNEQYF.

This clonotype was seen a handful of times. V and J are TRBV10-3 and TRBJ1-2; 11 positions match TRBD1. The CDR3 is made up of 13 amino acids. The trim removed 9 bases at V and 5 bases at J, leaving 5 bases unmatched. Germline-derived CDR1 and CDR2 are ENHRY and SYGVKD. The CDR3 DNA is TGTGCCATTCTCCGGGACAGGGGGTATGGCTACACCTTC. Translated, it gives CAILRDRGYGYTF.

This clonotype was seen only once. This chain connects TRBV5-1 to TRBJ1-4; 7 nucleotides align to TRBD1. With 0 bases clipped from V and 10 bases from J, the junction kept 6 bases outside the gene matches. The CDR3 is 14 amino acids. CDR1 is SGHRS and CDR2 is YFSETQ in the germline V gene. The CDR3 nucleotides are TGCGCCAGCAGCTTGGACGCAGGGGGGGGAAAACTGTTTTTT. Encoded protein: CASSLDAGGGKLFF.

In this sample, this clonotype turned up many times. The chain combines TRBV28 with TRBJ2-7; perhaps TRBD1 as D (6 bases). The V gene lost 10 bases and the J gene lost 3 bases, with 22 bases spanning the gap. CDR1 is MDHEN and CDR2 is SYDVKM in the germline V gene. The CDR3 consists of 15 residues. CDR3 sequence (DNA): TGTGCCACCCACCAACAGGGACGTAATGGCTACGAGCAGTACTTC. It is translated as CATHQQGRNGYEQYF.

The V call is TRBV5-1, the J call TRBJ2-3; the D gene is possibly TRBD1 (6 bases). Germline V gives CDR1 SGHRS, CDR2 YFSETQ. The CDR3 sequence is 16 residues long. V lost 4 bases, J lost 2 bases, and 17 bases lay in between. The CDR3 protein is CASSTRTEPNTDTQYF. In DNA form, the CDR3 reads TGCGCCAGCAGCACCCGGACAGAACCCAACACAGATACGCAGTATTTT.

This chain's CDR3 is CASSILAGWSSYNEQFF. The CDR3 DNA sequence: TGTGCCAGCAGCATCCTAGCGGGATGGAGCTCCTACAATGAGCAGTTCTTC. The chain uses TRBV13 and TRBJ2-1; 9 positions agree with TRBD2. Germline CDR1 reads PRHDT; CDR2 reads FYEKMQ (reference sequence). CDR3 size: 17 residues. The ends lost 5 bases at V and 0 bases at J; junction bases unmatched: 8.

The rearrangement links TRBV9 to TRBJ1-1; D is unresolved. V was cut by 0 bases and J by 7 bases, with 13 bases left in between. The length of the CDR3 is 14 residues. Germline V gene sequence: CDR1 SGDLS, CDR2 YYNGEE. The CDR3 nucleotides are TGTGCCAGCAGCGTAGGCCCAGGCCTTGATGAAGCTTTCTTT. This encodes CASSVGPGLDEAFF.